This entry lists 32 T cell receptor beta chains sequenced from one sample in a study of control samples from healthy donors and cancer patients. Profiling relied on immunoSEQ multiplex PCR, and the TCRdb table lists in-frame clones only, not all of them. The repertoire consists of 35,000 to 50,000 clones, with about 90% occurring once and the leading ten covering roughly 10%. The specimen was PBMCs. These receptors were taken from a woman aged 55-70 years with lung cancer.

The chain joins TRBV27 to TRBJ2-4; D is perhaps TRBD1 (7 bases). Germline CDR1 is MNHEY and CDR2 is SMNVEV (reference sequence). Trimming stripped 0 bases from V and 1 base from J, with 16 bases between. The CDR3 totals 18 residues. CDR3 sequence: CASSLSLWDSGAKNIQYF. CDR3 nucleotide sequence: TGTGCCAGCAGTTTATCACTGTGGGACAGCGGGGCCAAAAACATTCAGTACTTC.

The genes are TRBV18 and TRBJ1-3; no reliable D call. CDR3 length: 13 amino acids. CDR1 is KGHSH and CDR2 is LQKENI in the germline V gene. The V and J ends lost 0 bases and 6 bases respectively, with 6 bases between them. The CDR3 is CASSPPNANTIYF. As DNA, the CDR3 is TGTGCCAGCTCACCACCTAACGCAAACACCATATATTTT.

This chain links TRBV7-9 with TRBJ2-3, with TRBD2 as a possible D gene (6 bases). The length of the CDR3 is 13 residues. The V gene lost 5 bases and the J gene lost 12 bases, with 18 bases spanning the gap. Looked up from germline, CDR1 is SEHNR and CDR2 is FQNEAQ (reference sequence). CDR3 nucleotides: TGTGCCAGCAGCCCCCATTCACCCGGGGGACAGTATTTT. It encodes CASSPHSPGGQYF. The variable domain in full, with the rest retrieved from reference TRBV7-9 and TRBJ2-3, is DTGVSQNPRHKITKRGQNVTFRCDPISEHNRLYWYRQTLGQGPEFLTYFQNEAQLEKSRLLSDRFSAERPKGSFSTLEIQRTEQGDSAMYLCASSPHSPGGQYFGPGTRLTVL.

The chain uses TRBV5-1 and TRBJ2-5; D uncertain. Germline CDR1 reads SGHRS; CDR2 reads YFSETQ. This CDR3 has 13 amino acids. With 2 bases removed from V and 2 bases from J, the gap between germline ends came to 7 bases. CDR3 sequence reads: CASSFGGQETQYF. The CDR3 DNA reads TGCGCCAGCAGCTTTGGCGGTCAAGAGACCCAGTACTTC.

V is TRBV30 and J is TRBJ2-1, with 8 bases lining up with TRBD2. V dropped 2 bases and J dropped 5; count of bases not matched to a gene: 8. This CDR3 comprises 15 residues. CDR1 is GTSNPN, CDR2 SVGIG, per germline (reference sequence). The DNA of the CDR3 is TGTGCCTGGAGTCCTTCCGGGACTAGACACAATGAGCAGTTCTTC. Translating gives CAWSPSGTRHNEQFF. The entire variable domain, with the rest obtained from reference TRBV30 and TRBJ2-1, is as follows: SQTIHQWPATLVQPVGSPLSLECTVEGTSNPNLYWYRQAAGRGLQLLFYSVGIGQISSEVPQNLSASRPQDRQFILSSKKLLLSDSGFYLCAWSPSGTRHNEQFFGPGTRLTVL.

The V and J genes are TRBV7-2 and TRBJ2-3; weak D call: TRBD2 (5 bases). The CDR3 sequence is 14 residues long. Germline CDR1 and CDR2: SGHTA and FQGNSA. Trimming shortened V by 1 base and J by 3 bases, and 8 bases separated the two germline ends. This CDR3 reads CASSLGPGTDTQYF. The CDR3 region has the DNA TGTGCCAGCAGCTTAGGTCCGGGGACAGATACGCAGTATTTT. Complete variable domain (other parts from reference TRBV7-2 and TRBJ2-3): GAGVSQSPSNKVTEKGKDVELRCDPISGHTALYWYRQSLGQGLEFLIYFQGNSAPDKSGLPSDRFSAERTGGSVSTLTIQRTQQEDSAVYLCASSLGPGTDTQYFGPGTRLTVL.

V gene TRBV7-3 combines with J gene TRBJ1-6; D is ambiguous. V was shortened by 5 bases and J by 6 bases, with 17 bases between the two germline ends. Germline CDR1 and CDR2: SGHTA and FQGTGA. This CDR3 has 16 residues. CDR3 sequence reads: CASSDRAGGFNSPLHF. CDR3 sequence (DNA): TGTGCCAGCAGCGATCGGGCGGGAGGCTTTAATTCACCCCTCCACTTT. Together with reference TRBV7-3 and TRBJ1-6, the CDR3 gives the full variable domain: GAGVSQTPSNKVTEKGKYVELRCDPISGHTALYWYRQSLGQGPEFLIYFQGTGAADDSGLPNDRFFAVRPEGSVSTLKIQRTERGDSAVYLCASSDRAGGFNSPLHFGNGTRLTVT.

The table lists this clone with a few counts. The chain employs TRBV6-4 and TRBJ2-1; D remains unclear. The V end lost 9 bases, the J end lost 0 bases, and 9 bases lay between the germline ends. Germline CDR1 is MRHNA and CDR2 is SNTAGT. This CDR3 has 13 amino acids. CDR3 sequence (DNA): TGTGCCAGAGCACTGTGCTCCTACAATGAGCAGTTCTTC. Translation: CARALCSYNEQFF.

This clone was found a few times. The chain combines TRBV9 with TRBJ1-3; D is unclear. Germline CDR1 is SGDLS and CDR2 is YYNGEE. CDR3 length equals 15 residues. The V end was cut by 6 bases, the J end by 0 bases, with 13 bases between. CDR3 DNA: TGTGCCAGCACCTTAGACGGATTCTCTGGAAACACCATATATTTT. Amino acid sequence: CASTLDGFSGNTIYF.

The chain recombines TRBV6-4 with TRBJ2-2; 8 nucleotides line up with TRBD1. V lost 3 bases, J lost 3 bases, and 0 bases stayed unmatched. Germline V gene sequence: CDR1 MRHNA, CDR2 SNTAGT. The CDR3 length is 14 residues. The DNA for the CDR3 is TGTGCCAGCAGTGAGGGACAGGACACCGGGGAGCTGTTTTTT. It translates to CASSEGQDTGELFF.

The CDR3 sequence is CATSYDSRNTIYF. The DNA of the CDR3 is TGTGCCACTAGCTACGACAGCCGAAACACCATATATTTT. V is TRBV10-3 and J is TRBJ1-3, with a tentative D call TRBD1 (5 bases). Trimming removed 10 bases from V and 5 bases from J, with 15 bases in between. The CDR3 is 13 residues long. In germline, CDR1 is ENHRY, CDR2 SYGVKD.

The rearrangement joins TRBV25-1 to TRBJ2-3; 10 nucleotides line up with TRBD2. Looked up from germline, CDR1 is MGHDK and CDR2 is SYGVNS. The CDR3 is made up of 18 amino acids. With 5 bases clipped from V and 0 bases from J, the junction kept 11 bases outside the gene matches. CDR3 protein: CASSSEREGQQSTDTQYF. CDR3 DNA: TGTGCCAGCAGTTCCGAGCGGGAGGGCCAACAGAGCACAGATACGCAGTATTTT.

This sequence joins TRBV21-1 and TRBJ2-3. TRBV21-1 constitutes a pseudogene. The CDR3 has 13 residues. For the CDR3, the DNA is TGTGCCAGCAGCAAACGTGACGAAGATACGCAGTATTTT. Residues: CASSKRDEDTQYF.

The rearrangement links TRBV21-1 to TRBJ2-7. TRBV21-1 is a listed pseudogene. The CDR3 sequence is 14 residues long. The CDR3 spells CASSPRTSPYEQYF. In nucleotides, the CDR3 is TGTGCCAGCAGCCCGCGGACCTCCCCCTACGAGCAGTACTTC.

V and J are TRBV18 and TRBJ1-5; perhaps TRBD1 as D (5 bases). Germline lookup yields CDR1 KGHSH and CDR2 LQKENI. V dropped 3 bases and J dropped 5 bases, with 8 bases sitting between them. CDR3 size: 13 residues. The CDR3 protein is CASSPGGDQPQHF. The CDR3 coding sequence is TGTGCCAGCTCACCCGGAGGGGATCAGCCCCAGCATTTT. The full variable domain, rest sourced from reference TRBV18 and TRBJ1-5, is NAGVMQNPRHLVRRRGQEARLRCSPMKGHSHVYWYRQLPEEGLKFMVYLQKENIIDESGMPKERFSAEFPKEGPSILRIQQVVRGDSAAYFCASSPGGDQPQHFGDGTRLSIL.

The chain employs TRBV28 and TRBJ2-3, with TRBD2 identical over 9 bases. Trimming at V came to 6 bases and at J to 9 bases, leaving 10 bases not matched to a gene. The CDR3 runs 14 residues. From germline, CDR1 is MDHEN and CDR2 SYDVKM. CDR3 amino acids: CASSPAASGMTQYF. The CDR3 region has the DNA TGTGCCAGCAGCCCCGCTGCTAGCGGGATGACGCAGTATTTT.

This clone was seen a few times. This chain joins TRBV30 and TRBJ2-5; D perhaps matches TRBD1 (6 bases). CDR1 and CDR2 from the germline V gene are GTSNPN and SVGIG (reference sequence). CDR3 length: 10 amino acids. V lost 2 bases and J lost 13, with 11 bases in between. This chain's CDR3 is CAWSLGTRYF. CDR3 nucleotide sequence: TGTGCCTGGAGTCTCGGGACACGGTACTTC.

This sequence joins TRBV5-1 and TRBJ2-7, with D perhaps matching TRBD2 (5 bases). The germline V gene encodes CDR1 SGHRS and CDR2 YFSETQ. CDR3 size: 18 residues. With 0 bases removed from V and 7 bases from J, the gap between germline ends came to 26 bases. The CDR3 sequence is CASSLVPTQALTTREQYF. CDR3 coding DNA: TGCGCCAGCAGCTTGGTTCCCACGCAGGCCTTGACTACGCGTGAGCAGTACTTC.

The rearrangement links TRBV6-5 to TRBJ2-7; 11 nucleotides line up with TRBD1. This CDR3 comprises 13 residues. After removal of 5 bases from V and 13 bases from J, the junction contained 10 bases not matched to a gene. Per germline, CDR1 MNHEY and CDR2 SVGAGI. CDR3 DNA: TGTGCCAGCAGTCGACAGCGCGGGACAGGGGGATACTTC. Protein product: CASSRQRGTGGYF.

CDR3 in DNA: TGTGCCAGTAGTATAGGTGTGGCAGTTGAAATGGAGACCCAGTACTTC. Translating it yields CASSIGVAVEMETQYF. This rearrangement joins TRBV19 to TRBJ2-5, with D uncertain. The CDR3 has 16 amino acids. The germline V and J ends were trimmed by 1 base and 5 bases, with 17 bases remaining between them. Germline-derived CDR1 and CDR2 are LNHDA and SQIVND (reference sequence).

The V and J genes are TRBV5-1 and TRBJ2-6; D gene ambiguous. This CDR3 is built from 15 residues. CDR1 and CDR2 (germline): SGHRS, YFSETQ. V was shortened by 0 bases and J by 0 bases, with 4 bases between the two germline ends. The CDR3 DNA sequence: TGCGCCAGCAGCTTGGTGGTCTCTGGGGCCAACGTCCTGACTTTC. This sequence encodes CASSLVVSGANVLTF.

The chain carries TRBV7-9 and TRBJ2-5; D uncertain. This CDR3 has 12 residues. V dropped 2 bases and J dropped 13 bases, with 14 bases sitting between them. Germline V gene data show CDR1 as SEHNR and CDR2 as FQNEAQ (reference sequence). CDR3 sequence: CASSLSTRSGYF. CDR3 DNA: TGTGCCAGCAGCTTATCTACGAGATCCGGGTACTTC.

Only a few counts were recorded for this clone. This chain joins TRBV6-1 and TRBJ2-5; perhaps TRBD1 as D (5 bases). V lost 3 bases to trimming and J lost 4 bases, with 12 bases between them. Germline V lookup: CDR1 MNHNS, CDR2 SASEGT. This CDR3 contains 14 residues. CDR3 in amino acids: CASSEQGQVETQYF. The CDR3 coding sequence is TGTGCCAGCAGTGAGCAGGGCCAAGTAGAGACCCAGTACTTC.

The chain couples TRBV24-1 to TRBJ2-6; a weak D match, TRBD2 (5 bases). Trimming cost V 4 bases and J 0 bases, with 12 bases left between them. Germline V gives CDR1 KGHDR, CDR2 SFDVKD. This CDR3 region has 17 residues. CDR3 sequence reads: CATSDGGATSGANVLTF. CDR3 coding DNA: TGTGCCACCAGTGACGGAGGCGCCACCTCTGGGGCCAACGTCCTGACTTTC.

The V call is TRBV27, the J call TRBJ1-1, with D maybe TRBD1 (5 bases). The germline gives CDR1 MNHEY, CDR2 SMNVEV (reference sequence). The CDR3 has 14 amino acids. V lost 3 bases and J lost 3, with 11 bases in between. CDR3 residues: CASSLWGEYTEAFF. The CDR3 DNA sequence: TGTGCCAGCAGTTTGTGGGGGGAATACACTGAAGCTTTCTTT.

The chain is built from TRBV6-5 and TRBJ2-7; the D gene could be TRBD1 or TRBD2 (6 bases each). Between the trimmed V and J ends, which lost 6 bases and 5 bases, there was a span of 17 bases. The germline V gene encodes CDR1 MNHEY and CDR2 SVGAGI. This CDR3 has 14 amino acids. CDR3 DNA sequence: TGTGCCAGCAGCCTAACAGGGTGGGAGGACGAGCAGTACTTC. It yields the protein CASSLTGWEDEQYF.

The rearrangement joins TRBV6-5 to TRBJ2-3; D may match TRBD1 or TRBD2 (5 bases each). Trimming left V 10 bases short and J 2 bases short, with 16 bases between. Germline V gene lookup returns CDR1 MNHEY and CDR2 SVGAGI. CDR3 length: 14 amino acids. The chain's CDR3 is CATWDGPATDTQYF. CDR3 nucleotides: TGTGCCACGTGGGACGGCCCTGCCACAGATACGCAGTATTTT.

The chain employs TRBV27 and TRBJ2-7; D is ambiguous. The length of the CDR3 is 13 residues. The ends were cut back, 0 bases at V and 0 bases at J, with 3 bases in the middle. CDR1 is MNHEY, CDR2 SMNVEV, per germline (reference sequence). The CDR3 here is CASSLSDSYEQYF. The CDR3 DNA reads as TGTGCCAGCAGTTTATCGGACTCCTACGAGCAGTACTTC.

The rearrangement links TRBV13 to TRBJ2-3; 7 positions match TRBD1. Germline V lookup: CDR1 PRHDT, CDR2 FYEKMQ (reference sequence). The V gene end was trimmed by 0 bases and the J gene end by 1 base; junction bases not matched to a gene: 7. The CDR3 sequence is 17 residues long. The CDR3 here is CASSLGGRGRGTDTQYF. The CDR3 DNA reads TGTGCCAGCAGCTTAGGTGGTAGGGGGCGAGGCACAGATACGCAGTATTTT.

This chain joins TRBV2 and TRBJ1-2, with D uncertain. The CDR3 spans 15 residues. Trimming took 5 bases from V and 0 from J, leaving 13 bases between them. The germline V gene has CDR1 SNHLY and CDR2 FYNNEI. CDR3 region: CASSKRTGTNYGYTF. The CDR3 DNA sequence: TGTGCCAGCAGTAAGCGGACTGGGACTAACTATGGCTACACCTTC.

The chain recombines TRBV9 with TRBJ1-1; D is ambiguous. The V and J ends lost 0 bases and 2 bases respectively, with 8 bases between them. Germline lookup yields CDR1 SGDLS and CDR2 YYNGEE. The CDR3 has 14 amino acids. The CDR3 coding sequence is TGTGCCAGCAGCGTAGCCAGTACCAACACTGAAGCTTTCTTT. Translated: CASSVASTNTEAFF.

This clone is medium-sized within its sample. The chain joins TRBV15 to TRBJ2-1; the match to TRBD2 covers 10 bases. Losses at the gene ends were 6 bases for V and 8 bases for J; bases not matched to a gene: 4. Germline V gene data show CDR1 as LNHNV and CDR2 as YYDKDF (reference sequence). The length of the CDR3 is 13 residues. CDR3 residues: CATSPGLADEQFF. The CDR3 bases are TGTGCCACCAGTCCCGGACTAGCGGATGAGCAGTTCTTC.